This passage covers 4 T cell receptor beta chains from one sample sequenced in a study of beta chain features in type 1 diabetes. Study-level findings and limits: Shorter TCRB CDR3s, moderately but significantly so, marked every one of the four CD4+ subsets in Type 1 diabetes patients.

TCRB transcripts that were expressed got sequenced, as all of the isolated RNA had been reverse transcribed. Clones were read by immunoSEQ multiplex PCR, and TCRdb kept only the in-frame ones, dropping some. This repertoire shows some 370,000 clones, around 10% found once; its top ten account for about 0.64%. No antigen has been assigned to these receptors. The sample taken for sequencing was central memory CD4+ T cells from blood. Receptors were obtained from a young man with type 1 diabetes.

The CDR3 coding sequence is TGCGCCAGCAGCTTGGCGTGGGTAGGGGACGAGCAGTACTTC. Encoded protein: CASSLAWVGDEQYF. The rearrangement joins TRBV5-1 to TRBJ2-7; a possible D gene is TRBD1 (5 bases). The CDR3 has 14 residues. The ends were cut back, 0 bases at V and 5 bases at J, with 12 bases in the middle. Germline lookup yields CDR1 SGHRS and CDR2 YFSETQ.

This chain joins TRBV11-2 and TRBJ2-5; 11 nucleotides match TRBD2. Germline CDR1 is SGHAT and CDR2 is FQNNGV. After removal of 5 bases from V and 1 base from J, the junction contained 3 bases not matched to a gene. The CDR3 contains 15 residues. The DNA for the CDR3 is TGTGCCAGCAGCGCCGGGACTAGCGGCCAAGAGACCCAGTACTTC. Translating gives CASSAGTSGQETQYF.

This clone was recorded a few times. This chain joins TRBV4-2 and TRBJ2-5, with unresolved D. Per germline, CDR1 LGHNA and CDR2 YNFKEQ. The CDR3 covers 14 residues. Trimming pared 1 base from V and 7 bases from J, leaving 13 bases between. The CDR3 nucleotides are TGTGCCAGCAGCCAAGTTGGAGTCTCCGGGACCCAGTACTTC. Protein sequence: CASSQVGVSGTQYF.

The rearrangement uses TRBV5-1 and TRBJ2-2, with D possibly TRBD1 on 5 matching bases. V dropped 2 bases and J dropped 4 bases, with 9 bases sitting between them. The germline gives CDR1 SGHRS, CDR2 YFSETQ. This CDR3 has 14 residues. This chain's CDR3 is CASSFQGSTGELFF. The CDR3 nucleotides read TGCGCCAGCAGCTTCCAGGGAAGCACCGGGGAGCTGTTTTTT.